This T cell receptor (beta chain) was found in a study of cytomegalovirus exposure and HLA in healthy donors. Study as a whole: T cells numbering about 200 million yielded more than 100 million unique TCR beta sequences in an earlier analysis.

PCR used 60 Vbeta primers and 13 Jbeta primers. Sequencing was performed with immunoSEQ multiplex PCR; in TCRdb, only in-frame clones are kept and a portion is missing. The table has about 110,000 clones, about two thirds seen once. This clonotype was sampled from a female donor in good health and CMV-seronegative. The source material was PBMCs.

The CDR3 loop reads CASSIGQGGETQYF. CDR3 sequence (DNA): TGTGCCAGTAGTATTGGACAGGGAGGAGAGACCCAGTACTTC. The chain recombines TRBV19 with TRBJ2-5; TRBD1 aligns across 8 bases. Trimming took 3 bases from V and 4 from J; bases not matched to a gene: 4. In germline, CDR1 is LNHDA, CDR2 SQIVND (reference sequence). CDR3 length: 14 amino acids.